Shown below are 7 T cell receptor beta chains from a single sample sequenced in a study of OX40 agonist ivuxolimab in advanced cancers. Sequenced by immunoSEQ multiplex PCR; TCRdb stores in-frame clones only, minus some. Of tens of thousands of clones listed, roughly 80% are singletons. The input for sequencing was CD4+ or CD8+ T cells sorted from blood, taken in a trial of the OX40 agonist ivuxolimab. The receptors derive from an adult with an advanced solid tumor such as melanoma, head and neck, liver or kidney cancer.

This chain joins TRBV2 and TRBJ2-5; TRBD2 agrees at 15 bases. There are 15 residues in the CDR3. V lost 6 bases, J lost 6 bases, and 5 bases stayed unmatched. Germline V lookup: CDR1 SNHLY, CDR2 FYNNEI. Written as DNA, the CDR3 is TGTGCCAGCAGCGCTGGGACTAGCGGGAGGCAGACCCAGTACTTC. It codes for CASSAGTSGRQTQYF.

This clone showed up just once. The CDR3 loop is CASSEKEWVWTEAFF. The CDR3 DNA sequence: TGTGCCAGCAGCGAGAAGGAGTGGGTATGGACTGAAGCTTTCTTT. V usage is TRBV5-6 and J usage is TRBJ1-1; no clear D. V lost 4 bases, J lost 5 bases, and 18 bases lay in between. This CDR3 contains 15 residues. Germline V gene data show CDR1 as SGHDT and CDR2 as YYEEEE.

CDR3 in amino acids: CASSKQGAGNTIYF. The CDR3 region has the DNA TGTGCCAGCTCAAAACAGGGGGCTGGAAACACCATATATTTT. V usage is TRBV18 and J usage is TRBJ1-3, with 8 bases that match TRBD1. The CDR3 loop spans 14 amino acids. J gave up 2 bases and V 5 bases, and 2 bases lay outside the gene matches. Germline V lookup: CDR1 KGHSH, CDR2 LQKENI.

This chain connects TRBV5-4 to TRBJ2-2, with TRBD2 identical over 15 bases. Germline V gives CDR1 SGHNT, CDR2 YYREEE (reference sequence). The CDR3 has 16 amino acids. J was trimmed by 4 bases and V by 3 bases; bases with no gene match: 1. The CDR3 nucleotides read TGTGCCAGCAGCTGGACTAGCGGGAGGGGCACCGGGGAGCTGTTTTTT. Translating it yields CASSWTSGRGTGELFF.

The chain is built from TRBV5-1 and TRBJ2-5; D call uncertain. The CDR3 is 15 residues long. The ends were cut back, 0 bases at V and 4 bases at J, with 13 bases in the middle. CDR1 and CDR2 (germline): SGHRS, YFSETQ. CDR3 in DNA: TGCGCCAGCAGCTTGGGGTGGGCCCCCTCAGAGACCCAGTACTTC. The encoded protein is CASSLGWAPSETQYF.

This clone was seen once. The CDR3 bases are TGTGCCACCAGCAGATCGGCATACGATCAGCCCCAGCATTTT. As protein: CATSRSAYDQPQHF. V gene TRBV15 combines with J gene TRBJ1-5; D remains ambiguous. The germline V gene encodes CDR1 LNHNV and CDR2 YYDKDF (reference sequence). V was clipped by 2 bases and J by 5 bases, with 10 bases between them. This CDR3 has 14 residues. The full variable domain, rest sourced from reference TRBV15 and TRBJ1-5, is DAMVIQNPRYQVTQFGKPVTLSCSQTLNHNVMYWYQQKSSQAPKLLFHYYDKDFNNEADTPDNFQSRRPNTSFCFLDIRSPGLGDTAMYLCATSRSAYDQPQHFGDGTRLSIL.

The V gene is TRBV5-1, the J gene TRBJ1-4; D is possibly TRBD1 (5 bases). Trimming pared 2 bases from V and 4 bases from J, leaving 9 bases between. The V gene's germline CDR1 is SGHRS and CDR2 YFSETQ. This CDR3 contains 14 residues. The CDR3 nucleotides are TGCGCCAGCAGCTTCGGGGGGAATAATGAAAAACTGTTTTTT. Amino acid sequence: CASSFGGNNEKLFF. The variable domain in full, with the rest retrieved from reference TRBV5-1 and TRBJ1-4, is KAGVTQTPRYLIKTRGQQVTLSCSPISGHRSVSWYQQTPGQGLQFLFEYFSETQRNKGNFPGRFSGRQFSNSRSEMNVSTLELGDSALYLCASSFGGNNEKLFFGSGTQLSVL.